Listed below are T cell receptor beta chains from one sample, sequenced in a study of graft-versus-host responses after intestinal transplantation. The antigens these receptors bind are not known. The protocol was immunoSEQ multiplex PCR, while the TCRdb copy is restricted to in-frame clones and leaves out a portion. The top ten clones hold about 0.5% of a sample with over 85,000 clones, roughly 93% of them seen once. This material consisted of unstimulated CD8+ T cells sorted from spleen or lymph node cells, taken before intestinal transplant. The receptors here all came from a human donor who received an intestinal transplant. CDR3s include the opening cysteine and the closing phenylalanine or tryptophan. Each record gives: D gene, J gene, V gene, clone size, CDR3 protein. D genes are given only for firm matches. Some rows mark clone size as missing; the rest say once, few, many or name a class of expanded clone.

D: NA; J: TRBJ1-2; V: TRBV27; size: NA; CDR3: CASSLEGASNYGYTF
D: NA; J: TRBJ2-1; V: TRBV7-9; size: NA; CDR3: CASSLLLVRGPAEEQFF
D: NA; J: TRBJ2-7; V: TRBV5-1; size: NA; CDR3: CASSPKGVEEQYF
D: NA; J: TRBJ2-3; V: TRBV10-2; size: NA; CDR3: CASSEGPDTQYF
D: TRBD2; J: TRBJ2-5; V: TRBV13; size: NA; CDR3: CASSDRLAGIQETQYF
D: TRBD1; J: TRBJ1-1; V: TRBV19; size: NA; CDR3: CASIRDSGLDTEAFF
D: NA; J: TRBJ2-1; V: TRBV7-9; size: NA; CDR3: CASSPKGQNLNNEQFF
D: TRBD1; J: TRBJ2-7; V: TRBV6-5; size: NA; CDR3: CASSPDRDTYEQYF
D: NA; J: TRBJ2-7; V: TRBV7-8; size: NA; CDR3: CASSFPEGITYEQYF
D: TRBD1; J: TRBJ1-5; V: TRBV7-8; size: NA; CDR3: CASSPGQGHQPQHF
D: NA; J: TRBJ2-1; V: TRBV4-1; size: NA; CDR3: CASSQTTGTSYNEQFF
D: NA; J: TRBJ2-7; V: TRBV11-2; size: once; CDR3: CASSLEPLYEQYF
D: TRBD1; J: TRBJ2-7; V: TRBV5-4; size: NA; CDR3: CASSHGTETSRKYF
D: TRBD2; J: TRBJ2-3; V: TRBV9; size: once; CDR3: CASSGRDYSSADTQYF
D: NA; J: TRBJ2-7; V: TRBV27; size: NA; CDR3: CASSSAMHLDSYEQYF
D: NA; J: TRBJ1-1; V: TRBV14; size: NA; CDR3: CASSQRPGGLNTEAFF
D: NA; J: TRBJ1-1; V: TRBV5-6; size: NA; CDR3: CASSLVAKSLPEAFF
D: TRBD2; J: TRBJ2-5; V: TRBV7-6; size: once; CDR3: CASSPTPGLAGAQETQYF
D: TRBD2; J: TRBJ2-1; V: TRBV27; size: NA; CDR3: CASSAGTSSYNEQFF
D: NA; J: TRBJ1-1; V: TRBV19; size: NA; CDR3: CASSATRGWDTEAFF
D: TRBD2; J: TRBJ2-7; V: TRBV2; size: NA; CDR3: CAKQGTSGSSYEQYF
D: NA; J: TRBJ1-2; V: TRBV6-1; size: NA; CDR3: CASRADRLYGYTF
D: NA; J: TRBJ2-5; V: TRBV6-4; size: NA; CDR3: CASSDSSGGPYQETQYF
D: TRBD2; J: NA; V: TRBV7-6; size: NA; CDR3: CASSSGTSGPSSYEQYF
D: NA; J: TRBJ2-7; V: TRBV6-6; size: NA; CDR3: CASSRDLSYEQYF
D: NA; J: TRBJ1-4; V: TRBV7-9; size: NA; CDR3: CASRKPGQSNEKLFF
D: NA; J: NA; V: TRBV2; size: NA; CDR3: CASSEAVADSYEQYF
D: TRBD1; J: TRBJ1-1; V: TRBV9; size: NA; CDR3: CASSGNTGQPTGNTEAFF
D: TRBD1; J: TRBJ2-1; V: TRBV12-5; size: NA; CDR3: CASGLVEDRGENEQFF
D: NA; J: TRBJ1-1; V: TRBV5-4; size: NA; CDR3: CASSLAPGNTEAFF
D: NA; J: TRBJ2-1; V: TRBV27; size: NA; CDR3: CASSLSGDYNEQFF
D: TRBD1; J: TRBJ2-2; V: TRBV19; size: NA; CDR3: CATTLGQGAGELFF
D: NA; J: TRBJ2-2; V: TRBV4-1; size: NA; CDR3: CASSPVGEIGELFF
D: TRBD1; J: TRBJ1-6; V: TRBV6-5; size: NA; CDR3: CASSPGQGASPLHF
D: NA; J: TRBJ2-2; V: TRBV27; size: NA; CDR3: CASSSSGDANTGELFF
D: TRBD1; J: TRBJ1-1; V: TRBV19; size: NA; CDR3: CASSIGRQGYTEAFF
D: NA; J: TRBJ2-3; V: TRBV9; size: NA; CDR3: CASSGPGDVTDTQYF
D: NA; J: TRBJ2-7; V: TRBV27; size: NA; CDR3: CASSFAGLEFPYEQYF
D: TRBD2; J: TRBJ2-1; V: TRBV7-8; size: NA; CDR3: CASSSLAGDNEQFF
D: NA; J: TRBJ2-1; V: TRBV9; size: NA; CDR3: CASSSDSNEQFF
D: NA; J: TRBJ2-7; V: TRBV5-4; size: NA; CDR3: CASSQRGTYEQYF
D: TRBD1; J: TRBJ1-2; V: TRBV25-1; size: NA; CDR3: CASRVGGEYYGYTF
D: TRBD1; J: TRBJ2-4; V: TRBV7-9; size: NA; CDR3: CASSPTGVGIKNIQYF
D: NA; J: TRBJ1-1; V: TRBV11-2; size: NA; CDR3: CASSPENGEAFF
D: NA; J: TRBJ2-7; V: TRBV2; size: NA; CDR3: CASSGPGHPTYEQYF
D: NA; J: TRBJ1-3; V: TRBV7-9; size: NA; CDR3: CASSLWEGGAAGNTIYF
D: NA; J: TRBJ1-1; V: TRBV4-1; size: NA; CDR3: CASSQGAGLTEAFF
D: NA; J: TRBJ1-2; V: TRBV28; size: NA; CDR3: CASSSFGGGDGYTF
D: TRBD1; J: TRBJ2-3; V: TRBV19; size: once; CDR3: CASSAGSRGQGATDTQYF
D: NA; J: TRBJ2-7; V: TRBV27; size: NA; CDR3: CASRGLSYEQYF
D: NA; J: TRBJ2-1; V: TRBV6-1; size: NA; CDR3: CATMRAEVF
D: TRBD1; J: TRBJ1-1; V: TRBV10-3; size: NA; CDR3: CAILPGQGGNTEAFF
D: TRBD1; J: TRBJ1-5; V: TRBV6-4; size: NA; CDR3: CASRTGGRNQPQHF